Each of the 27 T cell receptor beta chains below was sequenced from the same sample in a study of T-cell memory formation after mild COVID-19. TCRdb processed the 5' RACE reads anew with MiXCR; each CDR3 protein has one entry. The sample includes roughly 450,000 distinct CDR3 sequences, 18% of them seen just once. Sequenced sample: PBMCs or a T cell subset sorted from them (not recorded which). These TCRs come from an adult woman who had mild COVID-19 (a few samples of this study predate the infection). Cell type and time point are not known.

The V gene is TRBV7-3, the J gene TRBJ2-1; 13 nucleotides line up with TRBD2. V trimming: 0 bases; J trimming: 3 bases; junction bases outside the gene matches: 5. The germline V gene has CDR1 SGHTA and CDR2 FQGTGA. The CDR3 runs to 18 residues. In nucleotides, the CDR3 is TGTGCCAGCAGCTTAACAGGGACTAGCGGGGTGGGCTACAATGAGCAGTTCTTC. This codes for CASSLTGTSGVGYNEQFF. The whole variable domain, filled in from reference TRBV7-3 and TRBJ2-1, reads GAGVSQTPSNKVTEKGKYVELRCDPISGHTALYWYRQSLGQGPEFLIYFQGTGAADDSGLPNDRFFAVRPEGSVSTLKIQRTERGDSAVYLCASSLTGTSGVGYNEQFFGPGTRLTVL.

This clonotype occurred a few times. This chain connects TRBV19 to TRBJ2-6; D might be TRBD1 (6 bases). The V gene lost 5 bases and the J gene lost 4 bases, with 15 bases spanning the gap. There are 16 residues in the CDR3. CDR1 and CDR2 from the germline V gene are LNHDA and SQIVND (reference sequence). The CDR3 sequence: CASSHSQGIGANVLTF. In nucleotides, the CDR3 is TGTGCCAGTAGTCACTCCCAGGGGATCGGGGCCAACGTCCTGACTTTC.

The V and J genes are TRBV12-3 or TRBV12-4 and TRBJ1-2; D is possibly TRBD1 (6 bases). There are 15 residues in the CDR3. Trimming stripped 5 bases from V and 4 bases from J, with 17 bases between. The DNA for the CDR3 is TGTGCCAGCAGTAACAAAGGGGGTTGGAGCTATGGCTACACCTTC. Encoded protein: CASSNKGGWSYGYTF.

This clonotype turned up a few times. The CDR3 coding sequence is TGTGCCAGCAGCTTATTTACCGGGACAGGGAACACTGAAGCTTTCTTT. Translated: CASSLFTGTGNTEAFF. The chain links TRBV5-5 to TRBJ1-1, with TRBD1 matching over 8 bases. Germline V gives CDR1 SGHKS, CDR2 YYEKEE (reference sequence). V lost 2 bases and J lost 1; bases outside the gene matches: 7. CDR3 length: 16 residues.

The rearrangement joins TRBV7-9 to TRBJ1-3, with D tentatively TRBD1 (5 bases). Germline CDR1 is SEHNR and CDR2 is FQNEAQ (reference sequence). Deletions cut 1 base from V and 0 bases from J, with 10 bases between. The CDR3 runs to 16 residues. DNA for the CDR3: TGTGCCAGCAGCTTAGATCAGGGCATCTCTGGAAACACCATATATTTT. Translation: CASSLDQGISGNTIYF.

Only a few counts were recorded for this clonotype. This chain connects TRBV15 to TRBJ2-7; 7 bases match TRBD1. The CDR3 contains 14 residues. Per the germline V gene, CDR1 is LNHNV and CDR2 is YYDKDF (reference sequence). V trimming: 2 bases; J trimming: 3 bases; junction bases outside the gene matches: 4. The DNA of the CDR3 is TGTGCCACCAGCAGACTACAGGGGTTCTACGAGCAGTACTTC. Translating gives CATSRLQGFYEQYF. Variable domain in full (rest from reference TRBV15 and TRBJ2-7): DAMVIQNPRYQVTQFGKPVTLSCSQTLNHNVMYWYQQKSSQAPKLLFHYYDKDFNNEADTPDNFQSRRPNTSFCFLDIRSPGLGDTAMYLCATSRLQGFYEQYFGPGTRLTVT.

This clonotype showed up just a few times. This chain uses TRBV19 with TRBJ1-1, with D hard to call. Trimming removed 3 bases at V and 0 bases at J, with 8 bases between. Germline CDR1 and CDR2: LNHDA and SQIVND (reference sequence). The CDR3 covers 14 residues. DNA for the CDR3: TGTGCCAGTAGTATCCGGCAGGTGAACACTGAAGCTTTCTTT. Translating gives CASSIRQVNTEAFF.

The CDR3 DNA sequence: TGTGCCACCAGTGTAACAGCGGGGGGCCCTGGGAAGGAGACCCAGTACTTC. It is translated as CATSVTAGGPGKETQYF. This chain links TRBV24-1 with TRBJ2-5, with 9 bases aligning to TRBD2. Germline V lookup: CDR1 KGHDR, CDR2 SFDVKD. The CDR3 is 17 residues long. V trimming: 5 bases; J trimming: 5 bases; junction bases outside the gene matches: 14.

In this sample, this clonotype turned up a few times. This chain links TRBV20-1 with TRBJ2-3; TRBD2 aligns across 12 bases. The germline gives CDR1 DFQATT, CDR2 SNEGSKA (reference sequence). J gave up 7 bases and V 2 bases, and 4 bases lay outside the gene matches. CDR3 length: 14 residues. The chain's CDR3 is CSARRGLAGYTQYF. The CDR3 DNA reads TGCAGTGCTAGAAGGGGACTAGCGGGCTATACGCAGTATTTT.

The chain has TRBV9 and TRBJ1-5; the D gene is possibly TRBD1 (5 bases). The CDR3 has 15 amino acids. Germline CDR1 SGDLS, CDR2 YYNGEE. Trimming stripped 0 bases from V and 3 bases from J, with 10 bases between. Here the CDR3 DNA reads TGTGCCAGCAGCGTAGAAGGGGCCTTCAATCAGCCCCAGCATTTT. Residues: CASSVEGAFNQPQHF.

V is TRBV6-4 and J is TRBJ2-1; D perhaps matches TRBD2 (5 bases). The V end lost 4 bases, the J end lost 10 bases, and 20 bases lay between the germline ends. Germline V gene lookup returns CDR1 MRHNA and CDR2 SNTAGT. This CDR3 contains 15 residues. CDR3 loop: CASSVGRESGREQFF. The CDR3 coding sequence is TGTGCCAGCAGTGTTGGTAGGGAGAGCGGTCGAGAGCAGTTCTTC.

This clonotype was seen ten or more times. The genes are TRBV6-5 and TRBJ2-1, with D perhaps matching TRBD2 (5 bases). V lost 1 base and J lost 0, with 13 bases in between. The length of the CDR3 is 17 residues. Germline CDR1 MNHEY, CDR2 SVGAGI. This CDR3 is CASSYLGSGTSYNEQFF. The CDR3 coding sequence is TGTGCCAGCAGTTACTTAGGAAGCGGTACCTCCTACAATGAGCAGTTCTTC.

This chain links TRBV7-9 with TRBJ2-1; D call uncertain. The germline CDR1 and CDR2 sequences are SEHNR and FQNEAQ (reference sequence). This CDR3 has 12 residues. Trimming cost V 0 bases and J 8 bases, with 5 bases left between them. This CDR3 reads CASSLANDEQFF. In DNA, the CDR3 is TGTGCCAGCAGCTTAGCCAACGATGAGCAGTTCTTC. Drawing the rest from reference TRBV7-9 and TRBJ2-1, the complete variable domain is DTGVSQNPRHKITKRGQNVTFRCDPISEHNRLYWYRQTLGQGPEFLTYFQNEAQLEKSRLLSDRFSAERPKGSFSTLEIQRTEQGDSAMYLCASSLANDEQFFGPGTRLTVL.

V gene TRBV12-3 or TRBV12-4 combines with J gene TRBJ1-1; tentative D call: TRBD1 (5 bases). V dropped 1 base and J dropped 1 base, with 22 bases sitting between them. The CDR3 is 19 residues long. The CDR3 sequence: CASSLGIRWGNTENTEAFF. The CDR3 DNA sequence: TGTGCCAGCAGTTTAGGGATTCGTTGGGGGAACACAGAGAACACTGAAGCTTTCTTT.

CDR3 protein: CASSRGTVPLNTEAFF. The DNA for the CDR3 is TGCGCCAGCAGCCGTGGGACAGTTCCATTGAACACTGAAGCTTTCTTT. The rearrangement joins TRBV5-1 to TRBJ1-1; 7 bases agree with TRBD1. The CDR3 extends over 16 amino acids. The ends lost 4 bases at V and 0 bases at J; junction bases unmatched: 9. CDR1 SGHRS and CDR2 YFSETQ come from the germline V gene.

The J gene is TRBJ2-2, the V gene TRBV5-6; the D is unclear. Germline CDR1 and CDR2: SGHDT and YYEEEE. This CDR3 contains 14 residues. V was clipped by 0 bases and J by 3 bases, with 6 bases between them. CDR3 sequence: CASSLGQYTGELFF. CDR3 nucleotide sequence: TGTGCCAGCAGCTTGGGTCAGTACACCGGGGAGCTGTTTTTT.

This sequence joins TRBV27 and TRBJ2-1; tentative D call: TRBD2 (6 bases). Germline values: CDR1 MNHEY, CDR2 SMNVEV (reference sequence). The CDR3 length is 13 residues. The CDR3 region has the DNA TGTGGGGTCGGGGGTGGCTCCTACAATGAGCAGTTCTTC. Residues: CGVGGGSYNEQFF.

This clonotype came up a few times. The genes are TRBV20-1 and TRBJ2-1, with a tentative D call TRBD2 (6 bases). In germline, CDR1 is DFQATT, CDR2 SNEGSKA (reference sequence). The CDR3 runs 15 residues. The V gene lost 0 bases and the J gene lost 1 base, with 10 bases spanning the gap. The CDR3 nucleotides are TGCAGTGCTAGAGATCTGGCGGGATCCTACAATGAGCAGTTCTTC. Its translation: CSARDLAGSYNEQFF.

The chain has TRBV7-3 and TRBJ2-6; D is unclear. V lost 8 bases and J lost 4, with 12 bases in between. The CDR3 is 14 residues long. The V gene's germline CDR1 is SGHTA and CDR2 FQGTGA. The CDR3 loop is CASGENSGANVLTF. CDR3 nucleotide sequence: TGTGCCAGCGGCGAAAACTCCGGGGCCAACGTCCTGACTTTC. The entire variable domain, with the rest obtained from reference TRBV7-3 and TRBJ2-6, is as follows: GAGVSQTPSNKVTEKGKYVELRCDPISGHTALYWYRQSLGQGPEFLIYFQGTGAADDSGLPNDRFFAVRPEGSVSTLKIQRTERGDSAVYLCASGENSGANVLTFGAGSRLTVL.

This chain links TRBV6-1 with TRBJ1-2; TRBD1 matches 8 bases. This CDR3 has 14 residues. Trimming removed 0 bases from V and 5 bases from J; junction bases left unmatched: 2. Germline CDR1 MNHNS, CDR2 SASEGT. Here the CDR3 reads CASSEAGTGYGYTF. In DNA, the CDR3 is TGTGCCAGCAGTGAAGCCGGGACAGGATATGGCTACACCTTC.

The chain employs TRBV7-9 and TRBJ1-1; a weak D match, TRBD1 (6 bases). Germline values: CDR1 SEHNR, CDR2 FQNEAQ (reference sequence). Trimming took 4 bases from V and 1 from J, leaving 13 bases between them. CDR3 size: 15 residues. Here the CDR3 reads CASSYRRGQNTEAFF. DNA for the CDR3: TGTGCCAGCAGCTACAGACGGGGGCAGAACACTGAAGCTTTCTTT.

This clonotype showed up just a few times. The chain employs TRBV9 and TRBJ2-1; 9 nucleotides line up with TRBD1. From germline, CDR1 is SGDLS and CDR2 YYNGEE. The CDR3 length is 14 residues. J gave up 7 bases and V 1 base, and 3 bases lay outside the gene matches. Here the CDR3 reads CASSVTGGWNEQFF. The CDR3 nucleotides are TGTGCCAGCAGCGTAACAGGGGGCTGGAATGAGCAGTTCTTC.

This clonotype has more than one count but fewer than ten. The chain recombines TRBV5-6 with TRBJ2-3; possibly TRBD1 for D (5 bases). This CDR3 comprises 16 residues. The germline gives CDR1 SGHDT, CDR2 YYEEEE. V was shortened by 2 bases and J by 6 bases, with 19 bases between the two germline ends. The CDR3 reads CASSFEQATLRDTQYF. Here the CDR3 DNA reads TGTGCCAGCAGCTTCGAACAGGCCACGTTACGGGATACGCAGTATTTT. Variable domain in full (rest from reference TRBV5-6 and TRBJ2-3): DAGVTQSPTHLIKTRGQQVTLRCSPKSGHDTVSWYQQALGQGPQFIFQYYEEEERQRGNFPDRFSGHQFPNYSSELNVNALLLGDSALYLCASSFEQATLRDTQYFGPGTRLTVL.

Only a few counts were recorded for this clonotype. The V and J genes are TRBV5-1 and TRBJ2-5; 7 nucleotides line up with TRBD1. Germline loops: CDR1 SGHRS, CDR2 YFSETQ. Trimming took 3 bases from V and 2 from J; bases not matched to a gene: 4. The CDR3 is 14 amino acids. CDR3 sequence reads: CASSSRDRQETQYF. CDR3 sequence (DNA): TGCGCCAGCAGCTCCCGGGACAGACAAGAGACCCAGTACTTC.

This clonotype was counted between two and nine times. V and J are TRBV28 and TRBJ2-1, with 10 bases aligning to TRBD2. CDR1 is MDHEN and CDR2 is SYDVKM in the germline V gene. This CDR3 region has 16 residues. Unmatched junction bases numbered 9, after V lost 3 bases and J lost 7 bases. Here the CDR3 DNA reads TGTGCCAGCAGTTTCCACCCTAGCGGGAGTGCAAATGAGCAGTTCTTC. Amino acid sequence: CASSFHPSGSANEQFF.

The genes are TRBV29-1 and TRBJ2-7; 9 nucleotides match TRBD1. CDR3 size: 15 residues. V was clipped by 4 bases and J by 6 bases; unmatched bases: 13. Germline V gives CDR1 SQVTM, CDR2 ANQGSEA. CDR3 nucleotides: TGCAGCGTTGTTATGGGTGGGACAGGGCATTTCGAGCAGTACTTC. Translating it yields CSVVMGGTGHFEQYF.

The genes are TRBV14 and TRBJ1-4; D is possibly TRBD1 (5 bases). Per germline, CDR1 SGHDN and CDR2 FVKESK. The CDR3 is 16 residues long. V was pared by 0 bases and J by 3 bases, with 11 bases between. CDR3 sequence reads: CASSQDRWGANEKLFF. CDR3 sequence (DNA): TGTGCCAGCAGCCAAGATCGGTGGGGGGCTAATGAAAAACTGTTTTTT.